The clone carrying this TCR beta chain turned up a few times. This sample stems from a study of blood T cell repertoires in COVID-19. Study-level background: Samples representing acute and convalescent COVID-19 were sourced from the United States, Italy and Spain. Nucleic acid was either cDNA or gDNA, and it came from T cells, B-cell-depleted T cells, or PBMCs.

V was shortened by 4 bases and J by 7 bases, with 10 bases between the two germline ends. The CDR3 runs 12 residues. Looked up from germline, CDR1 is SEHNR and CDR2 is FQNEAQ (reference sequence). Per the original data handling: Amplification of reference gene primers was used by the study to estimate nucleated cell counts. The table came from immunoSEQ multiplex PCR; TCRdb's copy has only in-frame clones and leaves some out. The V and J calls and the clone size are those of that table, but D and trimming were determined from the DNA. Of more than 80,000 clones in the sample, around 82% are singletons; the top ten hold less than 9%.

The chain combines TRBV7-9 with TRBJ2-5, with D unclear. Material: peripheral blood. The receptor's source is a man aged 45-60 years with active or convalescent COVID-19. This chain's CDR3 is CASSSVRGTQYF. The CDR3 DNA reads TGTGCCAGCAGCTCCGTCAGAGGGACCCAGTACTTC.